A selection of T cell receptor beta chains follows, all from one sample in a study of OX40 agonist ivuxolimab in advanced cancers. Sequenced by immunoSEQ multiplex PCR; TCRdb stores in-frame clones only, minus some. The sample gives tens of thousands of clones, 80% to 90% of which show up once; approximately 0.3% is in the top ten. The starting material was CD4+ or CD8+ T cells sorted from blood, obtained in a trial of the OX40 agonist ivuxolimab. The receptors here all came from an adult with an advanced solid tumor such as melanoma, head and neck, liver or kidney cancer. Both conserved end residues are part of each CDR3. D genes are given only for firm matches. Not all rows give a size; the values are once, few, many and, for expanded clones, a class.

j_call: TRBJ1-1
v_call: TRBV4-1
clone_size: -
d_call: -
cdr3_nt: TGCGCCAGCAGCCTACGGACGGAGAACACTGAAGCTTTCTTT
cdr3_aa: CASSLRTENTEAFF

j_call: TRBJ1-5
v_call: TRBV5-8
clone_size: -
d_call: TRBD1
cdr3_nt: TGTGCCAGCAGCTTAGGGGGCATGGGACAGCCCCAGCATTTT
cdr3_aa: CASSLGGMGQPQHF

j_call: TRBJ1-1
v_call: TRBV7-2
clone_size: -
d_call: -
cdr3_nt: TGTGCCAGCAGCTTAGAGGGAGGGACTGAAGCTTTCTTT
cdr3_aa: CASSLEGGTEAFF

j_call: TRBJ1-5
v_call: TRBV10-3
clone_size: few
d_call: -
cdr3_nt: TGTGCCATCACTAATATGCGGGATCAGCCCCAGCATTTT
cdr3_aa: CAITNMRDQPQHF

j_call: TRBJ1-1
v_call: TRBV15
clone_size: -
d_call: -
cdr3_nt: TGTGCCACCAGCAGAGAACTCGGACACTCGAACACTGAAGCTTTCTTT
cdr3_aa: CATSRELGHSNTEAFF

j_call: TRBJ1-1
v_call: TRBV7-9
clone_size: -
d_call: -
cdr3_nt: TGTGCCAGCAGCCAAAGGGTAGCGGAAAGGAACACTGAAGCTTTCTTT
cdr3_aa: CASSQRVAERNTEAFF

j_call: TRBJ2-5
v_call: TRBV6-5
clone_size: once
d_call: -
cdr3_nt: TGTGCCAGCAGTTACCCCGGACAGAAACAAGAGACCCAGTACTTC
cdr3_aa: CASSYPGQKQETQYF

j_call: TRBJ1-5
v_call: TRBV5-1
clone_size: -
d_call: -
cdr3_nt: TGCGCCAGCAGCTTGGAGGTAGGTCAGCCCCAGCATTTT
cdr3_aa: CASSLEVGQPQHF

j_call: TRBJ1-5
v_call: TRBV28
clone_size: few
d_call: -
cdr3_nt: TGTGCCAGCAGTTTAATTTCCGGGGGGCTTAGCAATCAGCCCCAGCATTTT
cdr3_aa: CASSLISGGLSNQPQHF

j_call: TRBJ2-1
v_call: TRBV9
clone_size: -
d_call: TRBD2
cdr3_nt: TGTGCCAGCAGCGTAGCTCATAGTACTAGCGTCAATGAGCAGTTCTTC
cdr3_aa: CASSVAHSTSVNEQFF

j_call: TRBJ2-1
v_call: TRBV4-2
clone_size: -
d_call: TRBD2
cdr3_nt: TGTGCCAGCAGCCAAGCCGGGGGGAATGAGCAGTTCTTC
cdr3_aa: CASSQAGGNEQFF

j_call: TRBJ2-7
v_call: TRBV5-1
clone_size: few
d_call: -
cdr3_nt: TGCGCCAGCAGCTTGGAATCGAACGAGCAGTACTTC
cdr3_aa: CASSLESNEQYF

j_call: TRBJ1-1
v_call: TRBV18
clone_size: -
d_call: -
cdr3_nt: TGTGCCAGCTCACCGGGGAGAAACACTGAAGCTTTCTTT
cdr3_aa: CASSPGRNTEAFF

j_call: TRBJ2-2
v_call: TRBV5-1
clone_size: -
d_call: TRBD2
cdr3_nt: TGCGCCAGCAGCTCACCTAGCGGGGGGTCGAACACCGGGGAGCTGTTTTTT
cdr3_aa: CASSSPSGGSNTGELFF

j_call: TRBJ1-5
v_call: TRBV5-1
clone_size: -
d_call: -
cdr3_nt: TGCGCCAGCAGCTTGACAGGGTGGGATCAGCCCCAGCATTTT
cdr3_aa: CASSLTGWDQPQHF

j_call: TRBJ1-4
v_call: TRBV28
clone_size: -
d_call: -
cdr3_nt: TGTGCCAGCAGTTTACTCGATGAAAAACTGTTTTTT
cdr3_aa: CASSLLDEKLFF

j_call: TRBJ2-3
v_call: TRBV28
clone_size: -
d_call: -
cdr3_nt: TGTGCCAGCACCCCGGCGGGGCAAGAGGGCACAGATACGCAGTATTTT
cdr3_aa: CASTPAGQEGTDTQYF

j_call: TRBJ1-5
v_call: TRBV19
clone_size: -
d_call: -
cdr3_nt: TGTGCCAGTAGTAGGGAGAATAGCAATCAGCCCCAGCATTTT
cdr3_aa: CASSRENSNQPQHF

j_call: TRBJ2-4
v_call: TRBV2
clone_size: -
d_call: -
cdr3_nt: TGTGCCAGCAGTCAAAGGGACGGCAAAAACATTCAGTACTTC
cdr3_aa: CASSQRDGKNIQYF

j_call: TRBJ1-2
v_call: TRBV4-3
clone_size: once
d_call: -
cdr3_nt: TGCGCCAGCAGCCAAGAGCCCGACGTTAACTATGGCTACACCTTC
cdr3_aa: CASSQEPDVNYGYTF

j_call: TRBJ1-5
v_call: TRBV19
clone_size: -
d_call: TRBD1
cdr3_nt: TGTGCCAGTAGTATGACAGGGGGCGATGAGAAGAATCAGCCCCAGCATTTT
cdr3_aa: CASSMTGGDEKNQPQHF

j_call: TRBJ1-4
v_call: TRBV7-9
clone_size: once
d_call: -
cdr3_nt: TGTGCCAGCAGCTCGGGACTTATTAATGAAAAACTGTTTTTT
cdr3_aa: CASSSGLINEKLFF

j_call: TRBJ2-3
v_call: TRBV27
clone_size: -
d_call: -
cdr3_nt: TGTGCCAGCGGGACGGAGCCAGATACGCAGTATTTT
cdr3_aa: CASGTEPDTQYF

j_call: TRBJ1-4
v_call: TRBV21-1
clone_size: -
d_call: -
cdr3_nt: TGTGCCAGCAGCAAACCAGGAAGAGCAACTAATGAAAAACTGTTTTTT
cdr3_aa: CASSKPGRATNEKLFF

j_call: TRBJ2-5
v_call: TRBV10-3
clone_size: -
d_call: TRBD1
cdr3_nt: TGTGCCATCAGTGAGGAGACAGGGGGAGGGGAGACCCAGTACTTC
cdr3_aa: CAISEETGGGETQYF

j_call: TRBJ2-5
v_call: TRBV5-6
clone_size: -
d_call: -
cdr3_nt: TGTGCCAGCAGCTTGGAATTAGGGGCCCAAGAGACCCAGTACTTC
cdr3_aa: CASSLELGAQETQYF

j_call: TRBJ2-5
v_call: TRBV28
clone_size: -
d_call: -
cdr3_nt: TGTGCCAGCAGTTCAGAAGAGACCCAGTACTTC
cdr3_aa: CASSSEETQYF

j_call: TRBJ2-7
v_call: TRBV5-1
clone_size: -
d_call: TRBD1
cdr3_nt: TGCGCCAGCAGCAACCGGGACAGGGGCTACGAGCAGTACTTC
cdr3_aa: CASSNRDRGYEQYF

j_call: TRBJ1-6
v_call: TRBV30
clone_size: few
d_call: -
cdr3_nt: TGTGCCTGGAGTAAGGTTGACAGAGATAATTCACCCCTCCACTTT
cdr3_aa: CAWSKVDRDNSPLHF

j_call: TRBJ1-1
v_call: TRBV7-2
clone_size: -
d_call: -
cdr3_nt: TGTGCCAGTCACAGGAGCTTGGACACTGAAGCTTTCTTT
cdr3_aa: CASHRSLDTEAFF

j_call: TRBJ2-7
v_call: TRBV6-6
clone_size: -
d_call: TRBD2
cdr3_nt: TGTGCCACAAAGCTAGTGGGAGGGCCTACCTACGAGCAGTACTTC
cdr3_aa: CATKLVGGPTYEQYF

j_call: TRBJ2-7
v_call: TRBV4-2
clone_size: -
d_call: -
cdr3_nt: TGTGCCAGCAGCCCAAATCCGGGTCGCGAGCAGTACTTC
cdr3_aa: CASSPNPGREQYF

j_call: TRBJ1-4
v_call: TRBV28
clone_size: -
d_call: TRBD1
cdr3_nt: TGTGCCAGCACCCCAGGGGGGATTGTGTTGAATGAAAAACTGTTTTTT
cdr3_aa: CASTPGGIVLNEKLFF

j_call: TRBJ2-1
v_call: TRBV27
clone_size: -
d_call: TRBD1
cdr3_nt: TGTGCCAGCAGTGCCAACACCGGGACAGCATCCTACAATGAGCAGTTCTTC
cdr3_aa: CASSANTGTASYNEQFF

j_call: TRBJ2-6
v_call: TRBV30
clone_size: -
d_call: -
cdr3_nt: TGTGCCTGGAGTATGAGGGACTCTGGGGCCAACGTCCTGACTTTC
cdr3_aa: CAWSMRDSGANVLTF

j_call: TRBJ2-2
v_call: TRBV27
clone_size: -
d_call: TRBD1
cdr3_nt: TGTGCCAGCAGTCCTAACCGGGACAGGGGGGCCGGGGAGCTGTTTTTT
cdr3_aa: CASSPNRDRGAGELFF

j_call: TRBJ2-1
v_call: TRBV9
clone_size: -
d_call: -
cdr3_nt: TGTGCCAGCAGCGTAGCTACTGCGATACTCGACAATGAGCAGTTCTTC
cdr3_aa: CASSVATAILDNEQFF

j_call: TRBJ1-5
v_call: TRBV28
clone_size: few
d_call: -
cdr3_nt: TGTGCCAGCGCCCCAGGGACGAGGACCCAGCATTTT
cdr3_aa: CASAPGTRTQHF

j_call: TRBJ2-2
v_call: TRBV15
clone_size: -
d_call: TRBD2
cdr3_nt: TGTGCCACCAGCGTGCGGGGGGGCCGGAACACCGGGGAGCTGTTTTTT
cdr3_aa: CATSVRGGRNTGELFF

j_call: TRBJ2-7
v_call: TRBV5-6
clone_size: -
d_call: -
cdr3_nt: TGTGCCAGCAGCTCGCTTGAAGAGCAGTACTTC
cdr3_aa: CASSSLEEQYF

j_call: TRBJ1-5
v_call: TRBV18
clone_size: -
d_call: -
cdr3_nt: TGTGCCAGCTCACTCGGACAAGGCCTAGGGCCCCAGCATTTT
cdr3_aa: CASSLGQGLGPQHF

j_call: TRBJ2-1
v_call: TRBV6-6
clone_size: -
d_call: TRBD2
cdr3_nt: TGTGCCACCGGGGTAGCGGGGGCCCCCCCCTACAATGAGCAGTTCTTC
cdr3_aa: CATGVAGAPPYNEQFF

j_call: TRBJ1-2
v_call: TRBV30
clone_size: -
d_call: -
cdr3_nt: TGTGCCTGGAGTGCGACACAGGAGAGCTACACCTTC
cdr3_aa: CAWSATQESYTF